Sequencing of this TCR beta chain was carried out in a study of T cell responses to AZD1222 COVID-19 vaccine. Germline V gene sequence: CDR1 SGHAT, CDR2 FQNNGV. The CDR3 is 14 amino acids. V lost 5 bases to trimming and J lost 5 bases, with 15 bases between them. A note on this clone: Its antigen is unidentified.

Overall study results and limits: There were vaccine-associated CD4 TCRs across spike, dominant at 160-218 and 743-854. Compared with day 0, the breadth and depth of the Spike-specific TCR repertoire rose significantly after two doses of AZD1222. White British donors predominated, females outnumbered males, and clonal diversity was possibly underestimated.

Using immunoSEQ multiplex PCR, the repertoire was profiled, and TCRdb retains in-frame clones only, with some absent. The sample carries 120,000 to 150,000 clones, roughly nine tenths recorded once. The chain links TRBV11-2 to TRBJ2-5; D may match TRBD1 or TRBD2 (6 bases each). The receptor comes from an adult in good health. The source was peripheral blood, collected on day 0 of AZD1222 vaccination. The CDR3 here is CASSRGPALETQYF. CDR3 in DNA: TGTGCCAGCAGCCGGGGGCCGGCCCTGGAGACCCAGTACTTC.